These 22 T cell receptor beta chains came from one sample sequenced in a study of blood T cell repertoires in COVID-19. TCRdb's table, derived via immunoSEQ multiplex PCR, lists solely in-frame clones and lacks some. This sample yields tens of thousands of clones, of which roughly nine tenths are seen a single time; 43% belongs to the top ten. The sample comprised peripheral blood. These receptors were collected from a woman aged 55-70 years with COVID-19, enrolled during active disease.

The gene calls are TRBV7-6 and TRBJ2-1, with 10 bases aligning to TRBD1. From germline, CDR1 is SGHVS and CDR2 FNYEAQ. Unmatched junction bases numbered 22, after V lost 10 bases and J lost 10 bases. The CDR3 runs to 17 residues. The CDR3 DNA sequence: TGTGCCACCACAGCTTATATTGGGACAGGGGAGGGAAGGGAGCAGTTCTTC. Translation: CATTAYIGTGEGREQFF. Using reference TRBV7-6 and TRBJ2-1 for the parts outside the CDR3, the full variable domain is GAGVSQSPRYKVTKRGQDVALRCDPISGHVSLYWYRQALGQGPEFLTYFNYEAQQDKSGLPNDRFSAERPEGSISTLTIQRTEQRDSAMYRCATTAYIGTGEGREQFFGPGTRLTVL.

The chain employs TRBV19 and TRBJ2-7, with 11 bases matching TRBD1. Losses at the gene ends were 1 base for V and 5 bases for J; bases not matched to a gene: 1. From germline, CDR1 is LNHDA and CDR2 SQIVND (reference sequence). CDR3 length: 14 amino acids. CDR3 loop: CASSIGTGGHEQYF. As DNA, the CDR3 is TGTGCCAGTAGTATAGGGACAGGGGGCCACGAGCAGTACTTC.

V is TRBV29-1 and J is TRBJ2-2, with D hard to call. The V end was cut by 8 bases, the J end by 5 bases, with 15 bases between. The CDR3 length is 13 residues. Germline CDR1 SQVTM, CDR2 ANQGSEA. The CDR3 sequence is CSSRVYGTGELFF. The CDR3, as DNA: TGCAGCTCCCGGGTTTATGGTACCGGGGAGCTGTTTTTT.

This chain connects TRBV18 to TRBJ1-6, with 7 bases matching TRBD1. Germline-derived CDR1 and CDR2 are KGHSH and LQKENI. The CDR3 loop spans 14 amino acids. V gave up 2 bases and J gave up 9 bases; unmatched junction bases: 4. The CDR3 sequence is CASSPEGAGSPLHF. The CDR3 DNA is TGTGCCAGCTCACCAGAGGGGGCGGGTTCACCCCTCCACTTT. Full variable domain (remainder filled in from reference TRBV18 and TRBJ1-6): NAGVMQNPRHLVRRRGQEARLRCSPMKGHSHVYWYRQLPEEGLKFMVYLQKENIIDESGMPKERFSAEFPKEGPSILRIQQVVRGDSAAYFCASSPEGAGSPLHFGNGTRLTVT.

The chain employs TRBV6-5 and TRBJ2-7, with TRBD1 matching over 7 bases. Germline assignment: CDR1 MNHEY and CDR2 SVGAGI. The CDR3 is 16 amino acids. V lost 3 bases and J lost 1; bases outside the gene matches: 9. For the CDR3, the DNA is TGTGCCAGCAGTTATACAGGGGTTGTAGGGTCCTACGAGCAGTACTTC. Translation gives CASSYTGVVGSYEQYF.

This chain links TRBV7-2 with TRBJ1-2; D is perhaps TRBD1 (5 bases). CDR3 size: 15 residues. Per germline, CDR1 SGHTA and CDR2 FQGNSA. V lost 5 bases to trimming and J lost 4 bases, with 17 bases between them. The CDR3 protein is CASSPRGAWVYGYTF. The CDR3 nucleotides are TGTGCCAGCAGCCCTAGGGGCGCCTGGGTCTATGGCTACACCTTC.

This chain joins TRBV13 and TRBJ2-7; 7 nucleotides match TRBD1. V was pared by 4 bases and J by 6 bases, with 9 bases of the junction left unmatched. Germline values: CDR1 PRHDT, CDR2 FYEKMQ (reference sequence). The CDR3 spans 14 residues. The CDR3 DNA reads TGTGCCAGCAGCTCCCGGAGACAGGGTTTCGAGCAGTACTTC. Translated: CASSSRRQGFEQYF.

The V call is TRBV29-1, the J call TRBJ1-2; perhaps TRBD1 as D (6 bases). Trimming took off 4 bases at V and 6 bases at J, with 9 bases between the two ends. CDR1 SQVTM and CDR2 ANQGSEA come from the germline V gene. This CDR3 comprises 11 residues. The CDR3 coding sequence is TGCAGCGTTGTACAGGGTAATGGCTACACCTTC. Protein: CSVVQGNGYTF.

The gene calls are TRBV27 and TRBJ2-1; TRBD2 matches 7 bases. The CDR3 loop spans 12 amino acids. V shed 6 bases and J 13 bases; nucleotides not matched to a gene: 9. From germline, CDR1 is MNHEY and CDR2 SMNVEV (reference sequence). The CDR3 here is CASSLVGGVQFF. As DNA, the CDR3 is TGTGCCAGCAGCTTAGTTGGGGGGGTACAGTTCTTC.

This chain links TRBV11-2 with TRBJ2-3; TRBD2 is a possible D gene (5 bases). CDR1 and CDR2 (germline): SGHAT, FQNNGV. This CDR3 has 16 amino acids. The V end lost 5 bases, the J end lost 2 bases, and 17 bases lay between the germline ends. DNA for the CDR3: TGTGCCAGCAGCCCCAGAGGGAGCGACCCCACAGATACGCAGTATTTT. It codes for CASSPRGSDPTDTQYF.

CDR3 nucleotide sequence: TGTGCCAGCAGCCGAGGACTAGCAGATACGCAGTATTTT. It encodes CASSRGLADTQYF. This sequence joins TRBV11-2 and TRBJ2-3; TRBD2 aligns across 7 bases. This CDR3 contains 13 residues. The junction had 3 bases not matched to a gene; V was cut back by 5 bases and J by 4 bases. Germline values: CDR1 SGHAT, CDR2 FQNNGV.

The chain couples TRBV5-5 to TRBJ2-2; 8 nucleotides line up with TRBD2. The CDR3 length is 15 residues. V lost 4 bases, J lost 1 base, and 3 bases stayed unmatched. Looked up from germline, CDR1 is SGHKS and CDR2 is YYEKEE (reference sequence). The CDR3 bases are TGTGCCAGCAGCCAGAGCGGGAGGAACACCGGGGAGCTGTTTTTT. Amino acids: CASSQSGRNTGELFF.

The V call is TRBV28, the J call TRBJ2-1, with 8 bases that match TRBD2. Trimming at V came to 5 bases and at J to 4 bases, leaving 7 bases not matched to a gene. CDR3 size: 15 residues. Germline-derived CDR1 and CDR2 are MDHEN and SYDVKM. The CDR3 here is CASSPRLARYNEQFF. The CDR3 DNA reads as TGTGCCAGCAGTCCCCGACTAGCGCGGTACAATGAGCAGTTCTTC. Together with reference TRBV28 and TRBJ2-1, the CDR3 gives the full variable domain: DVKVTQSSRYLVKRTGEKVFLECVQDMDHENMFWYRQDPGLGLRLIYFSYDVKMKEKGDIPEGYSVSREKKERFSLILESASTNQTSMYLCASSPRLARYNEQFFGPGTRLTVL.

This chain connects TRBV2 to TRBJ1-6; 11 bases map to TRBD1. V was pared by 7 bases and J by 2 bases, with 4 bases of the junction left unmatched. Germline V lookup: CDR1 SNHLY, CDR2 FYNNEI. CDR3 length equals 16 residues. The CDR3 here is CASTGTGGTYNSPLHF. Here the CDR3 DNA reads TGTGCCAGCACAGGGACAGGGGGGACCTATAATTCACCCCTCCACTTT.

The CDR3 loop is CASKGGRDSNEQFF. In nucleotides, the CDR3 is TGTGCCAGCAAGGGCGGGAGGGACTCCAATGAGCAGTTCTTC. The chain is built from TRBV27 and TRBJ2-1, with 9 bases identical to TRBD2. In germline, CDR1 is MNHEY, CDR2 SMNVEV (reference sequence). The CDR3 has 14 amino acids. J gave up 6 bases and V 7 bases, and 7 bases lay outside the gene matches.

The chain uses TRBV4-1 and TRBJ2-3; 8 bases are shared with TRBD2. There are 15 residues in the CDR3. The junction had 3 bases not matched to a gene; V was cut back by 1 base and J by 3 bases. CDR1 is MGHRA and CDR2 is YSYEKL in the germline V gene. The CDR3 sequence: CASSQGRGGTDTQYF. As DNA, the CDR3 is TGCGCCAGCAGCCAAGGACGGGGGGGAACAGATACGCAGTATTTT.

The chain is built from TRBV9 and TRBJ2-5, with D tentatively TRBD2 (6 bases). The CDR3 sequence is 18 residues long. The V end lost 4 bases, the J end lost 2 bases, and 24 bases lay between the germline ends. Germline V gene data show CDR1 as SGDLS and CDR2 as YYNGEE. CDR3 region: CASSPREEGRVGQETQYF. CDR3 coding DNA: TGTGCCAGCAGCCCCCGTGAGGAGGGCAGGGTTGGGCAAGAGACCCAGTACTTC.

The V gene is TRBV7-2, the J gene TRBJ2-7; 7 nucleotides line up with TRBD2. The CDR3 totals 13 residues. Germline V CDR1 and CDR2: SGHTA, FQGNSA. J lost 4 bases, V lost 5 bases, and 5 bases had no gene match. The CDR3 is CASSPSGGYEQYF. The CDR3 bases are TGTGCCAGCAGCCCCTCCGGGGGGTACGAGCAGTACTTC.

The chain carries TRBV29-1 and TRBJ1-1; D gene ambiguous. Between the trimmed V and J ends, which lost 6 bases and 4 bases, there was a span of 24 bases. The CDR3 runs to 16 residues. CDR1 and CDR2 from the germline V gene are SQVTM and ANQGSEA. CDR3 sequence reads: CSVTGGFLGLGTEAFF. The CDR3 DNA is TGCAGCGTCACCGGTGGGTTTCTAGGCTTGGGCACTGAAGCTTTCTTT.

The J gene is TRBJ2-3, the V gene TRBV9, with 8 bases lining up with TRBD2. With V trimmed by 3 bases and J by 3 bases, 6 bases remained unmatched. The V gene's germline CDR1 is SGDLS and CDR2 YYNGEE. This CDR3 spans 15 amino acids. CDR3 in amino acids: CASSASGSETDTQYF. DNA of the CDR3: TGTGCCAGCAGCGCCAGCGGGAGTGAGACAGATACGCAGTATTTT.

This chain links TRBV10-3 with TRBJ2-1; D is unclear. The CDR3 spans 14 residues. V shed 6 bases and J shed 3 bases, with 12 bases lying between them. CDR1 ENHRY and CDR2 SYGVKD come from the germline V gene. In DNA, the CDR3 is TGTGCCATCAGGAACAGAGATGGCTACAATGAGCAGTTCTTC. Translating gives CAIRNRDGYNEQFF.

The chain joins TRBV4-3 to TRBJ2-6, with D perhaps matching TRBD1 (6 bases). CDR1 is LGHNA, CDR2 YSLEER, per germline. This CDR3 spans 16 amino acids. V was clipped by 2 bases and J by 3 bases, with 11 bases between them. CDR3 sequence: CASSQIRGGGANVLTF. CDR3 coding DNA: TGCGCCAGCAGCCAAATCAGGGGCGGTGGGGCCAACGTCCTGACTTTC.